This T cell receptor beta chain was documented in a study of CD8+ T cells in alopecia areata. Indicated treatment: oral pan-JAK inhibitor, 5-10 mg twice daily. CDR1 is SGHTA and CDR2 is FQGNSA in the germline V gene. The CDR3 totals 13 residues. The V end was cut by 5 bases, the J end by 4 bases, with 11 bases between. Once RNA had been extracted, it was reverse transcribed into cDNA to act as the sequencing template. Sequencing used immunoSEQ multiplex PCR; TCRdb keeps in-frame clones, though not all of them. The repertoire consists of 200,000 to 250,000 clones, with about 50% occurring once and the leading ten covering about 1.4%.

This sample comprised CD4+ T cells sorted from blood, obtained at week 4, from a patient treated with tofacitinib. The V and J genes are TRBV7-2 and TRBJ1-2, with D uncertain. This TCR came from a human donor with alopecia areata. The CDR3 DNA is TGTGCCAGCAGCCCCGACAAGGCCTATGGCTACACCTTC. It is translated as CASSPDKAYGYTF.